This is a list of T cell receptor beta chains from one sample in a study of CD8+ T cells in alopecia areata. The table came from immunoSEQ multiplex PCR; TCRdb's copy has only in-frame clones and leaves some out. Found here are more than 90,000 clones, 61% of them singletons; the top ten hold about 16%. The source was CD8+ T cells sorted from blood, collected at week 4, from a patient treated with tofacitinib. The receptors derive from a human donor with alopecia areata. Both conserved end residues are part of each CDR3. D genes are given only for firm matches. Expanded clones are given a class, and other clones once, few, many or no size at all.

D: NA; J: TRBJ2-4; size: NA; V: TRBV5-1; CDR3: CASSPRQPVQLAKNIQYF; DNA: TGCGCCAGCAGCCCCCGACAGCCAGTCCAACTAGCCAAAAACATTCAGTACTTC
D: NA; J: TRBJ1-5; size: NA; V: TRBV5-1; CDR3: CASSLDGSNQPQHF; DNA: TGCGCCAGCAGCTTGGACGGTAGCAATCAGCCCCAGCATTTT
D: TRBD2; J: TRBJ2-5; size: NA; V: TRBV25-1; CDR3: CASSGRGVQETQYF; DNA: TGTGCCAGCAGTGGACGGGGGGTTCAAGAGACCCAGTACTTC
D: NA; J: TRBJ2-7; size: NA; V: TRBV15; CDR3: CATKKGGSYEQYF; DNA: TGTGCCACCAAAAAGGGGGGGTCCTACGAGCAGTACTTC
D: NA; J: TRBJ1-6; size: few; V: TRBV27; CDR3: CASSPGTPDLGSPLHF; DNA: TGTGCCAGCAGTCCCGGGACCCCGGACCTGGGTTCACCCCTCCACTTT
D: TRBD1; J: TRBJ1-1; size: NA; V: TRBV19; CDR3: CASRPTGGTTEAFF; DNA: TGTGCCAGTAGACCGACAGGGGGCACAACTGAAGCTTTCTTT
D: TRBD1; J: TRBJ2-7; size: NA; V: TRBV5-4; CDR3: CASSWTGNEQYF; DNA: TGTGCCAGCAGCTGGACAGGAAACGAGCAGTACTTC
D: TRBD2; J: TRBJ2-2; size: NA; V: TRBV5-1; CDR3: CASSHGLAGGPTGELFF; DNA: TGCGCCAGCAGCCACGGACTAGCGGGAGGGCCCACCGGGGAGCTGTTTTTT
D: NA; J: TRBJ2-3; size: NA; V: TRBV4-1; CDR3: CASSQVWGSPDTQYF; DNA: TGCGCCAGCAGCCAAGTCTGGGGGAGCCCAGATACGCAGTATTTT
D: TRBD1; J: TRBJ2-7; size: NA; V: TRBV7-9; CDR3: CASTRDSSYEQYF; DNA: TGTGCCAGCACCAGGGACAGCTCCTACGAGCAGTACTTC
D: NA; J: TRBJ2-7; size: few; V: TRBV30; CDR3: CAWSQKGYEQYF; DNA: TGTGCCTGGAGCCAAAAGGGTTACGAGCAGTACTTC
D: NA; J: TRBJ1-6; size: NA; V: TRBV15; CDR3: CATSRDSQGNSPLHF; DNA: TGTGCCACCAGCAGAGATAGTCAGGGAAATTCACCCCTCCACTTT
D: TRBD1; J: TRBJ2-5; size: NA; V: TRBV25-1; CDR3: CASSEGQGAPETQYF; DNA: TGTGCCAGCAGTGAGGGACAGGGGGCCCCAGAGACCCAGTACTTC
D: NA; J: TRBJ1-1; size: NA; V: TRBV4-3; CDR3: CASSQDQGLGAEAFF; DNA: TGCGCCAGCAGCCAAGATCAGGGCCTAGGGGCTGAAGCTTTCTTT
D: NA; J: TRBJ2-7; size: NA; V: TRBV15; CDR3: CATSDQIGPGYEQYF; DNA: TGTGCCACCAGCGACCAGATAGGACCTGGCTACGAGCAGTACTTC
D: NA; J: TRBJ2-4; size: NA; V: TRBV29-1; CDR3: CSVEESPENIQYF; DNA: TGCAGCGTTGAAGAATCCCCGGAGAACATTCAGTACTTC
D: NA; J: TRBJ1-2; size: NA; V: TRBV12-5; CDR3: CASALGWAGHYGYTF; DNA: TGTGCTAGTGCCTTGGGCTGGGCAGGGCACTATGGCTACACCTTC
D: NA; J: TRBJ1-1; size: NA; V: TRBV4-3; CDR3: CASSQESGVNTEAFF; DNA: TGCGCCAGCAGCCAAGAAAGCGGGGTGAACACTGAAGCTTTCTTT
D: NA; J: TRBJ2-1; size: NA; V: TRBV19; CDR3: CASSPQGNEQFF; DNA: TGTGCCAGTAGTCCTCAGGGCAATGAGCAGTTCTTC
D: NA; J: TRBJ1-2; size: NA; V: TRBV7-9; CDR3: CASSLGQGVYGYTF; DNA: TGTGCCAGCAGCTTAGGCCAGGGAGTCTATGGCTACACCTTC
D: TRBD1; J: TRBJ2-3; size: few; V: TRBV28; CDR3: CASSLLRDRDRDTQYF; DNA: TGTGCCAGCAGTTTACTCCGGGACAGGGACAGAGATACGCAGTATTTT
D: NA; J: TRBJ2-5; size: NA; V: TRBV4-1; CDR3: CASSQDFGLGYLETQYF; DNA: TGCGCCAGCAGCCAAGATTTTGGGCTGGGGTATCTAGAGACCCAGTACTTC
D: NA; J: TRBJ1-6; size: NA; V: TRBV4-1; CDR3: CASSQESQGWSPLHF; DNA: TGCGCCAGCAGCCAAGAGTCCCAGGGATGGTCACCCCTCCACTTT
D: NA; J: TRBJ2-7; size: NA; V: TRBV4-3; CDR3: CASSPYNTGAYEQYF; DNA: TGCGCCAGCAGCCCCTATAATACGGGAGCATACGAGCAGTACTTC
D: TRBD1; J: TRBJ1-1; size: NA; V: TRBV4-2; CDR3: CASSARGTGVFTEAFF; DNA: TGTGCCAGCAGCGCCCGCGGGACAGGGGTCTTCACTGAAGCTTTCTTT
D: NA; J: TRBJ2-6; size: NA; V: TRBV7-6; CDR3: CASSLGVAHYSGANVLTF; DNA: TGTGCCAGCAGCTTAGGAGTTGCCCACTACTCTGGGGCCAACGTCCTGACTTTC
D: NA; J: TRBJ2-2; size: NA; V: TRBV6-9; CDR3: CASRGSVRTNTGELFF; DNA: TGTGCCAGCAGAGGGTCTGTGAGGACGAACACCGGGGAGCTGTTTTTT
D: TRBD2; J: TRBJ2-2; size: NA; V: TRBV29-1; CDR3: CSATSTSAEGTGELFF; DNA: TGCAGCGCGACCTCGACTAGCGCGGAGGGCACCGGGGAGCTGTTTTTT
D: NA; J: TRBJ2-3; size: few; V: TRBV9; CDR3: CASSAEDASTDTQYF; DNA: TGTGCCAGCAGCGCGGAAGACGCGAGCACAGATACGCAGTATTTT
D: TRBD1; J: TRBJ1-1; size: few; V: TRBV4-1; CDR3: CASSLGQANTEAFF; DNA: TGCGCCAGCAGTCTTGGACAGGCAAACACTGAAGCTTTCTTT
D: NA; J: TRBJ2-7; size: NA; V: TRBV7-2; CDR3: CASSPNYEQYF; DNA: TGTGCCAGCAGCCCAAACTACGAGCAGTACTTC